The clone carrying this T cell receptor beta chain was found a few times. Its antigen is currently unknown. Libraries of TCR beta came from quantitative 5'-RACE with molecular barcodes. TCRdb reprocessed the 5' RACE reads with MiXCR, giving one entry per CDR3 protein. The profile shows 150,000 to 200,000 distinct CDR3 sequences, around a tenth of them singletons. This entry comes from a study of CD8 T cells in ankylosing spondylitis. Study-wide points: Disease-linked clones, CD8+, were relatively rare in peripheral blood.

After removal of 4 bases from V and 2 bases from J, the junction contained 19 bases not matched to a gene. The CDR3 sequence is 19 residues long. Germline V gives CDR1 SGHAT, CDR2 FQNNGV. The chain recombines TRBV11-2 with TRBJ1-1, with 7 bases identical to TRBD1. The sequence derives from a male donor with ankylosing spondylitis or in good health (not recorded which). The sample consisted of blood, either unsorted or a sorted T cell fraction (not recorded which). CDR3 coding DNA: TGTGCCAGCAGCTACATCGGGATCAGGGGGAAGAGCGACAACACTGAAGCTTTCTTT. It yields the protein CASSYIGIRGKSDNTEAFF.